The rows below give T cell receptor beta chains drawn from one sample of a study of memory CD4+ T cells and cytomegalovirus serostatus. The method was immunoSEQ multiplex PCR; TCRdb's version includes in-frame clones alone and lacks a portion of them. Of roughly 40,000 clones listed, roughly 78% are singletons. What was sequenced was memory CD4+ T cells from blood. All receptors come from an adult in good health and CMV-seronegative. Both conserved end residues are part of each CDR3. The D gene is left open where the match is weak. Clone sizes are given selectively: once, few, many, or a class where the clone is expanded.

clone_size d_call j_call v_call cdr3_aa cdr3_nt
NA TRBD1 TRBJ2-7 TRBV30 CAWTFPGQASYEQYF TGTGCCTGGACATTTCCGGGACAGGCCTCCTACGAGCAGTACTTC
NA TRBD2 TRBJ2-7 TRBV7-2 CASSLLAGMNEQYF TGTGCCAGCAGCCTTCTAGCGGGGATGAACGAGCAGTACTTC
NA NA TRBJ1-1 TRBV19 CASSTTGMNTEAFF TGTGCCAGTAGTACTACTGGGATGAACACTGAAGCTTTCTTT
NA TRBD1 TRBJ1-1 TRBV11-2 CASSPWDRMNTEAFF TGTGCCAGCAGCCCTTGGGACAGGATGAACACTGAAGCTTTCTTT
few TRBD1 TRBJ1-2 TRBV19 CASRRTGSNYGYTF TGTGCCAGTAGGCGGACAGGGTCCAACTATGGCTACACCTTC
NA NA TRBJ1-1 TRBV5-1 CASSGGAEAFF TGCGCCAGCTCGGGAGGGGCTGAAGCTTTCTTT
few NA TRBJ2-7 TRBV6-5 CASSYSRTSTEQYF TGTGCCAGCAGTTACTCGAGAACATCGACCGAGCAGTACTTC
NA NA TRBJ1-2 TRBV6-6 CASSYSPGVIYAYTF TGTGCCAGCAGTTACTCGCCGGGGGTTATATACGCCTACACCTTC
NA NA TRBJ1-2 TRBV5-1 CASSWGGTAYGYTF TGCGCCAGCAGCTGGGGCGGAACAGCCTATGGCTACACCTTC
NA NA TRBJ2-5 TRBV25-1 CASSAWTGSETQYF TGTGCCAGCAGTGCCTGGACTGGCTCGGAGACCCAGTACTTC
NA NA TRBJ1-1 TRBV27 CASGDGNTEAFF TGTGCCAGCGGGGACGGGAACACTGAAGCTTTCTTT
NA NA TRBJ2-2 TRBV28 CASSLLGAGELFF TGTGCCAGCAGTTTATTAGGGGCCGGGGAGCTGTTTTTT
NA NA TRBJ1-5 TRBV5-1 CASSLVTGSNQPQHF TGCGCCAGCAGCTTGGTAACGGGTTCCAATCAGCCCCAGCATTTT
NA NA TRBJ1-2 TRBV4-1 CASSQDPTVGNYGYTF TGCGCCAGCAGCCAAGATCCGACAGTCGGCAACTATGGCTACACCTTC
NA NA TRBJ2-1 TRBV11-2 CASSAGTSNEQFF TGTGCCAGCAGCGCAGGGACTTCCAATGAGCAGTTCTTC